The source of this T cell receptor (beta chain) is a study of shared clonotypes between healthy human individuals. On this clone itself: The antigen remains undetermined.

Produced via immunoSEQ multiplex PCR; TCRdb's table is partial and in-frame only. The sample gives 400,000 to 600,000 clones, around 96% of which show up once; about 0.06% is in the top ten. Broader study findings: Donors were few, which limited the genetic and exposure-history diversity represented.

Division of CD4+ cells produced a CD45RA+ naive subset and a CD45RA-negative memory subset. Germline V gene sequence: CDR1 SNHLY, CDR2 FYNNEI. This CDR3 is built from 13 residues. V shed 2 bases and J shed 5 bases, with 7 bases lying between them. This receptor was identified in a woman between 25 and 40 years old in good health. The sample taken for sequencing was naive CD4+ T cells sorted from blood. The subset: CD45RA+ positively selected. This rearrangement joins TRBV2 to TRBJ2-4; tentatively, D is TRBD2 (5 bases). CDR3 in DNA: TGTGCCAGCAGTGAAAATAGCGAAAACATTCAGTACTTC. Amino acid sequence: CASSENSENIQYF.